The 2 T cell receptor beta chains presented below share a single source sample, sequenced in a study of blood T cell repertoires in COVID-19. Method: immunoSEQ multiplex PCR; TCRdb's copy keeps in-frame clones and lacks some. Here the sample spans 200,000 or so clones, around 83% being singletons. The sample consisted of peripheral blood. All receptors come from a human donor in a cohort sampled during active COVID-19.

This clone was seen once. This chain joins TRBV28 and TRBJ2-3; perhaps TRBD1 as D (6 bases). Germline CDR1 MDHEN, CDR2 SYDVKM. V gave up 2 bases and J gave up 1 base, with 19 bases separating them. There are 18 residues in the CDR3. CDR3 in amino acids: CASSLPTYRAEGTDTQYF. The CDR3 DNA sequence: TGTGCCAGCAGTTTACCCACCTACAGGGCCGAGGGCACAGATACGCAGTATTTT.

This chain joins TRBV27 and TRBJ2-3, with D possibly TRBD2 on 6 matching bases. The CDR3 consists of 15 residues. The V gene's germline CDR1 is MNHEY and CDR2 SMNVEV (reference sequence). V lost 2 bases to trimming and J lost 0 bases, with 9 bases between them. The CDR3 spells CASSLAGPSTDTQYF. CDR3 coding DNA: TGTGCCAGCAGTTTAGCGGGACCCAGCACAGATACGCAGTATTTT.